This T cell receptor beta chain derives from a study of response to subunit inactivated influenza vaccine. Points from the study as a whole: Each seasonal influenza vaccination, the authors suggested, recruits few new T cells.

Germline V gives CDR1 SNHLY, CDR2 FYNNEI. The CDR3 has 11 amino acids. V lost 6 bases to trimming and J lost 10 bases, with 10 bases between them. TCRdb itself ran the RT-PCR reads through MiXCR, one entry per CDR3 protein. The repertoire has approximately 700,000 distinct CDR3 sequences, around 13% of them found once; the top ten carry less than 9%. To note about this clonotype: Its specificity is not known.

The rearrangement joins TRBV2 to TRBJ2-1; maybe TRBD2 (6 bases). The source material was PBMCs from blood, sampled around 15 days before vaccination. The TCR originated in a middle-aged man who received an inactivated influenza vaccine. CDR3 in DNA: TGTGCCAGCAGGGAGGGGACGGAGCAGTTCTTC. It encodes CASREGTEQFF.